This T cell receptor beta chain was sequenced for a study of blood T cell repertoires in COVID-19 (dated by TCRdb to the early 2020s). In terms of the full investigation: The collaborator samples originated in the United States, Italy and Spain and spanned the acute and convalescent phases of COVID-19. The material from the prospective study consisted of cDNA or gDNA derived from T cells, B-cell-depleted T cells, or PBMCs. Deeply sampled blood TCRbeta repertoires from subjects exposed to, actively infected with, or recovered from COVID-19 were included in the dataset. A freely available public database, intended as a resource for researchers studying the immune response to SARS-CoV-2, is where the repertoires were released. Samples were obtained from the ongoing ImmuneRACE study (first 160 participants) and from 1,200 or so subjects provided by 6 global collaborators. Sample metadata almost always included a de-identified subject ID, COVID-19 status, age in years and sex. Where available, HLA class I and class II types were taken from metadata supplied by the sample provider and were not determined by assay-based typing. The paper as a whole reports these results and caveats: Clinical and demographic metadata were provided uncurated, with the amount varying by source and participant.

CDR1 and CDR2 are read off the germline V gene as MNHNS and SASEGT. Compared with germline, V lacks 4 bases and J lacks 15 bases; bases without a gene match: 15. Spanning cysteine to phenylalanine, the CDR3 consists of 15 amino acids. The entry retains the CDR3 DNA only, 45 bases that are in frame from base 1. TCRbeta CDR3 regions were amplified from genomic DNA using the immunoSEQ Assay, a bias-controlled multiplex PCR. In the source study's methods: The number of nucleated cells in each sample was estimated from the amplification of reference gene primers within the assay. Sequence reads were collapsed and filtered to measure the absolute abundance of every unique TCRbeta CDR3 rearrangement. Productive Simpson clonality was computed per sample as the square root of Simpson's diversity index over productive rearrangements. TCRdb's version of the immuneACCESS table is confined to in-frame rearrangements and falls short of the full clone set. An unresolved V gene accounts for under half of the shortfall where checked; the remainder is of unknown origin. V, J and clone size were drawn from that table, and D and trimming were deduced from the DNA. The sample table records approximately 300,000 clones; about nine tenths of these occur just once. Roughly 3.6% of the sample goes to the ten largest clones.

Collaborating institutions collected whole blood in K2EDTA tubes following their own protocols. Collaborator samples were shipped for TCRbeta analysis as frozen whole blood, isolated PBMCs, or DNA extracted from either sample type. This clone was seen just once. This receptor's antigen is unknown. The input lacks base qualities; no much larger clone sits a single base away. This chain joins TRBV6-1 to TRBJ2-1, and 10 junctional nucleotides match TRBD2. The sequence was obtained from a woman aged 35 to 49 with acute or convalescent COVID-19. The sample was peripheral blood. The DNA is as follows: TGTGCCAGCAGTGTGACCAGCGGGGGGGCCGGAGCGGGGTTCTTC. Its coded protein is CASSVTSGGAGAGFF.